Presented here are 10 T cell receptor beta chains from one specimen sequenced in a study of blood T cell repertoires in COVID-19. Measured with immunoSEQ multiplex PCR; TCRdb has only the in-frame clones, and not every one. The sample holds a few hundred thousand clones, 80% to 90% seen once. The sample was peripheral blood. These receptors all come from a woman in her 50s with acute or convalescent COVID-19.

The V call is TRBV29-1, the J call TRBJ2-1, with TRBD2 identical over 10 bases. There are 16 residues in the CDR3. The germline V gene has CDR1 SQVTM and CDR2 ANQGSEA. V dropped 1 base and J dropped 2; count of bases not matched to a gene: 5. The CDR3 DNA is TGCAGCGTTGAAGCCCGTCTAGCGGGAGCCTACAATGAGCAGTTCTTC. Amino acids: CSVEARLAGAYNEQFF.

This chain joins TRBV7-2 and TRBJ1-3, with a tentative D call TRBD1 (5 bases). CDR3 size: 15 residues. V lost 1 base and J lost 4, with 11 bases in between. CDR1 and CDR2 from the germline V gene are SGHTA and FQGNSA. In nucleotides, the CDR3 is TGTGCCAGCAGCTTAGTCGGGGGTAAAGGAAACACCATATATTTT. Translated: CASSLVGGKGNTIYF.

V is TRBV11-3 and J is TRBJ2-2, with D tentatively TRBD2 (6 bases). V shed 1 base and J shed 7 bases, with 10 bases lying between them. The CDR3 is 14 residues long. Germline CDR1 is SGHNT and CDR2 is YENEEA. CDR3: CASSLGVGSGELFF. For the CDR3, the DNA is TGTGCCAGCAGCTTAGGCGTCGGGAGCGGGGAGCTGTTTTTT.

The count of this clone is one. V and J are TRBV18 and TRBJ1-3; 8 bases map to TRBD1. The CDR3 runs 15 residues. Germline-derived CDR1 and CDR2 are KGHSH and LQKENI. After removal of 6 bases from V and 2 bases from J, the junction contained 6 bases not matched to a gene. The CDR3 reads CASSPDREAGNTIYF. As DNA, the CDR3 is TGTGCCAGCTCCCCGGACAGGGAGGCTGGAAACACCATATATTTT.

The chain uses TRBV21-1 and TRBJ1-3; TRBD1 reflects the table's D call only, with no check against the DNA. TRBV21-1 is assigned pseudogene status. CDR3 length: 19 amino acids. CDR3 amino acids: CASSDPWDRGAYTGNTIYF. The DNA of the CDR3 is TGTGCCAGCAGCGACCCCTGGGACAGGGGGGCTTACACTGGAAACACCATATATTTT.

This clone was seen only once. This rearrangement joins TRBV5-4 to TRBJ2-2; tentatively, D is TRBD2 (6 bases). The germline V and J ends were trimmed by 4 bases and 3 bases, with 16 bases remaining between them. The CDR3 sequence is 16 residues long. Germline CDR1 SGHNT, CDR2 YYREEE (reference sequence). CDR3 loop: CASSPKVGEDTGELFF. Here the CDR3 DNA reads TGTGCCAGCAGCCCGAAGGTAGGGGAGGACACCGGGGAGCTGTTTTTT.

The chain joins TRBV7-9 to TRBJ1-1; 9 nucleotides match TRBD1. Germline V CDR1 and CDR2: SEHNR, FQNEAQ (reference sequence). The CDR3 runs to 14 residues. The V segment lost 7 bases and the J segment 6 bases; nucleotides outside the gene matches: 9. The CDR3 sequence: CASTQGTGKAEAFF. Here the CDR3 DNA reads TGTGCCAGCACCCAGGGGACAGGGAAGGCTGAAGCTTTCTTT.

V is TRBV4-3 and J is TRBJ1-1, with a weak D call TRBD1 (5 bases). This CDR3 has 14 amino acids. CDR1 LGHNA and CDR2 YSLEER come from the germline V gene. With 1 base removed from V and 5 bases from J, the gap between germline ends came to 11 bases. The CDR3, as DNA: TGCGCCAGCAGCCAAGCCCAGGGATGGACTGAAGCTTTCTTT. Its translation is CASSQAQGWTEAFF.

This chain connects TRBV4-1 to TRBJ1-2; D not resolved. Trimming removed 1 base from V and 3 bases from J, with 9 bases in between. This CDR3 is built from 14 residues. CDR1 and CDR2 from the germline V gene are MGHRA and YSYEKL. The DNA for the CDR3 is TGCGCCAGCAGCCAAGGGGTCGGAGACTATGGCTACACCTTC. This sequence encodes CASSQGVGDYGYTF.

The table lists this clone with a count of one. The chain links TRBV7-2 to TRBJ2-7, with TRBD1 identical over 7 bases. In germline, CDR1 is SGHTA, CDR2 FQGNSA. Germline trimming cut 5 bases from V and 6 bases from J; bases unmatched to any gene: 10. This CDR3 has 14 residues. CDR3: CASSPTGARAEQYF. The DNA of the CDR3 is TGTGCCAGCAGCCCTACAGGGGCTAGGGCCGAGCAGTACTTC.